The 29 T cell receptor beta chains presented below share a single source sample, sequenced in a study of OX40 agonist ivuxolimab in advanced cancers. Generated by immunoSEQ multiplex PCR, the TCRdb table keeps only in-frame clones and is missing some. The sample carries about 45,000 clones, roughly nine tenths recorded once. The sequencing used CD4+ or CD8+ T cells sorted from blood, collected in a trial of the OX40 agonist ivuxolimab. These receptors were taken from an adult with an advanced solid tumor such as melanoma, head and neck, liver or kidney cancer.

The chain is built from TRBV7-2 and TRBJ1-2; 8 nucleotides agree with TRBD1. This CDR3 is built from 14 residues. J lost 3 bases, V lost 4 bases, and 4 bases had no gene match. Germline V CDR1 and CDR2: SGHTA, FQGNSA. The CDR3 DNA follows: TGTGCCAGCAGCTCCGCAGGGGGCGACTATGGCTACACCTTC. Its translation: CASSSAGGDYGYTF.

This clone showed up just once. V and J are TRBV6-5 and TRBJ1-5, with D unresolved. Trimming removed 0 bases at V and 6 bases at J, with 12 bases between. From germline, CDR1 is MNHEY and CDR2 SVGAGI. This CDR3 contains 15 residues. The CDR3 DNA follows: TGTGCCAGCAGTTACTCGACTGGGGAGGGTCAGCCCCAGCATTTT. Its translation is CASSYSTGEGQPQHF.

The chain employs TRBV4-1 and TRBJ2-3, with 12 bases matching TRBD2. J gave up 0 bases and V 0 bases, and 7 bases lay outside the gene matches. Germline V gives CDR1 MGHRA, CDR2 YSYEKL. This CDR3 is built from 19 residues. The CDR3 here is CASSQEGLAGLTSTDTQYF. The CDR3 nucleotides read TGCGCCAGCAGCCAAGAAGGACTAGCGGGGTTGACTAGCACAGATACGCAGTATTTT.

The chain is built from TRBV20-1 and TRBJ2-1, with 9 bases matching TRBD2. This CDR3 is 9 amino acids long. In germline, CDR1 is DFQATT, CDR2 SNEGSKA (reference sequence). This CDR3 reads CRDQREEFF. The CDR3 coding sequence is TGCAGAGATCAGCGGGAGGAGTTCTTC.

Written as DNA, the CDR3 is TGTGCCAGCAGTTACGATCCGTACAATGAGCAGTTCTTC. It yields the protein CASSYDPYNEQFF. This sequence joins TRBV6-5 and TRBJ2-1; D unresolved. CDR1 and CDR2 (germline): MNHEY, SVGAGI. There are 13 residues in the CDR3. V was shortened by 2 bases and J by 4 bases, with 6 bases between the two germline ends.

V usage is TRBV10-3 and J usage is TRBJ2-1, with D possibly matching TRBD2 (5 bases). The germline CDR1 and CDR2 sequences are ENHRY and SYGVKD. CDR3 size: 12 residues. Deletions cut 9 bases from V and 8 bases from J, with 14 bases between. CDR3 sequence (DNA): TGTGCCATAAGGCTAGCTACCGATGAGCAGTTCTTC. It codes for CAIRLATDEQFF.

The chain links TRBV9 to TRBJ2-5; D is possibly TRBD2 (5 bases). The DNA matches TRBJ2-7 better at its end, which makes the J call doubtful. The CDR3 consists of 12 residues. Germline V gene lookup returns CDR1 SGDLS and CDR2 YYNGEE. CDR3 DNA sequence: TGTGCCAGCAGCCCCGGGGACTACGAGCAGTACTTC. Amino acid sequence: CASSPGDYEQYF.

This clone was counted between two and nine times. The same CDR3 arises from other DNA sequences in this sample as well. The chain couples TRBV29-1 to TRBJ2-1, with 10 bases aligning to TRBD2. V shed 4 bases, J shed 7 bases, and the junction held 4 bases outside the gene matches. The germline CDR1 and CDR2 sequences are SQVTM and ANQGSEA. The length of the CDR3 is 13 residues. In DNA, the CDR3 is TGCAGCGTTGTAGGACTAGCGGAAAATGAGCAGTTCTTC. As protein: CSVVGLAENEQFF.

This chain uses TRBV7-9 with TRBJ2-5; D is possibly TRBD2 (5 bases). V gave up 5 bases and J gave up 0 bases, with 7 bases separating them. This CDR3 is built from 13 residues. Germline CDR1 reads SEHNR; CDR2 reads FQNEAQ (reference sequence). CDR3 DNA: TGTGCCAGCAGCCGGGATAACCAAGAGACCCAGTACTTC. It codes for CASSRDNQETQYF.

The chain couples TRBV5-1 to TRBJ2-1; D not resolved. The V gene lost 4 bases and the J gene lost 7 bases, with 9 bases spanning the gap. Germline CDR1 SGHRS, CDR2 YFSETQ. This CDR3 is 12 amino acids long. For the CDR3, the DNA is TGCGCCAGCAGCCTTGCCCCTAATGAGCAGTTCTTC. This codes for CASSLAPNEQFF.

This chain links TRBV6-5 with TRBJ1-2, with D uncertain. Between the trimmed V and J ends, which lost 8 bases and 4 bases, there was a span of 17 bases. CDR3 length equals 14 residues. Germline CDR1 MNHEY, CDR2 SVGAGI. The CDR3 nucleotides read TGTGCCAGCCGAGGGCTAGAGAAGACCTATGGCTACACCTTC. This encodes CASRGLEKTYGYTF.

This clone appeared a single time. V usage is TRBV6-5 and J usage is TRBJ1-5, with D possibly TRBD1 on 5 matching bases. V lost 6 bases, J lost 6 bases, and 18 bases lay in between. The CDR3 has 15 amino acids. Germline V lookup: CDR1 MNHEY, CDR2 SVGAGI. The CDR3: CASRRGRGSGQPQHF. CDR3 nucleotides: TGTGCCAGCAGACGAGGGAGGGGATCAGGTCAGCCCCAGCATTTT.

The CDR3 sequence is CASSLLAGGQGQFF. Here the CDR3 DNA reads TGTGCCAGCAGTTTGCTAGCGGGGGGGCAAGGGCAGTTCTTC. The rearrangement links TRBV27 to TRBJ2-1; TRBD2 agrees at 12 bases. J was trimmed by 12 bases and V by 3 bases; bases with no gene match: 6. The V gene's germline CDR1 is MNHEY and CDR2 SMNVEV (reference sequence). This CDR3 has 14 residues.

This clone occurred a few times. The gene calls are TRBV9 and TRBJ1-1; a weak D match, TRBD1 (5 bases). The V end lost 0 bases, the J end lost 2 bases, and 11 bases lay between the germline ends. The CDR3 is 15 residues long. The germline V gene has CDR1 SGDLS and CDR2 YYNGEE. CDR3 sequence (DNA): TGTGCCAGCAGCGTAGATGGGGCTACAAACACTGAAGCTTTCTTT. It codes for CASSVDGATNTEAFF.

The CDR3 coding sequence is TGTGCCAGCAGCTCACTAGCGGGGCCGAACACCGGGGAGCTGTTTTTT. Protein: CASSSLAGPNTGELFF. This chain connects TRBV11-3 to TRBJ2-2; 10 bases match TRBD2. The CDR3 contains 16 residues. V dropped 4 bases and J dropped 0; count of bases not matched to a gene: 2. Germline V gene data show CDR1 as SGHNT and CDR2 as YENEEA.

This clone was detected a few times. The chain employs TRBV6-1 and TRBJ1-1; 8 bases are shared with TRBD1. The germline CDR1 and CDR2 sequences are MNHNS and SASEGT. The CDR3 is made up of 16 amino acids. With V trimmed by 4 bases and J by 4 bases, 11 bases remained unmatched. CDR3 in DNA: TGTGCCAGCAGTGGTCGGACAGGGAGGGACCGCACTGAAGCTTTCTTT. This sequence encodes CASSGRTGRDRTEAFF.

The genes are TRBV27 and TRBJ2-3; weak D call: TRBD1 (6 bases). Deletions cut 2 bases from V and 0 bases from J, with 12 bases between. The CDR3 runs 16 residues. Germline V lookup: CDR1 MNHEY, CDR2 SMNVEV (reference sequence). The CDR3 region has the DNA TGTGCCAGCAGTTTAGATTGGACAGCTAGCACAGATACGCAGTATTTT. This sequence encodes CASSLDWTASTDTQYF.

The chain combines TRBV4-1 with TRBJ2-7; 7 nucleotides match TRBD1. The CDR3 contains 14 residues. Unmatched junction bases numbered 7, after V lost 4 bases and J lost 4 bases. CDR1 and CDR2 from the germline V gene are MGHRA and YSYEKL. CDR3 residues: CASSPGQEVYEQYF. Written as DNA, the CDR3 is TGCGCCAGCAGCCCCGGACAGGAAGTATACGAGCAGTACTTC.

The DNA of the CDR3 is TGTGCCTGGAGTTTCCCGGGATGGGCAGAGACCCAGTACTTC. This codes for CAWSFPGWAETQYF. The chain carries TRBV30 and TRBJ2-5; maybe TRBD2 (5 bases). The length of the CDR3 is 14 residues. Trimming shortened V by 2 bases and J by 4 bases, and 14 bases separated the two germline ends. Germline-derived CDR1 and CDR2 are GTSNPN and SVGIG (reference sequence).

The V call is TRBV11-3, the J call TRBJ1-5; D call uncertain. The CDR3 is 14 amino acids. CDR1 is SGHNT, CDR2 YENEEA, per germline. V lost 1 base and J 3 bases, leaving 7 bases between the germline ends. CDR3 amino acids: CASSLGGNNQPQHF. The CDR3 DNA is TGTGCCAGCAGCTTAGGCGGGAACAATCAGCCCCAGCATTTT.

The V gene is TRBV7-9, the J gene TRBJ2-7; a weak D match, TRBD2 (5 bases). The CDR3 is 15 amino acids. V lost 4 bases and J 3 bases, leaving 16 bases between the germline ends. CDR1 is SEHNR, CDR2 FQNEAQ, per germline (reference sequence). The CDR3 is CASSWERSGYYEQYF. The DNA for the CDR3 is TGTGCCAGCAGCTGGGAGAGGTCAGGATACTACGAGCAGTACTTC.

The rearrangement joins TRBV27 to TRBJ1-5, with D unresolved. Trimming took 4 bases from V and 6 from J, leaving 16 bases between them. The V gene's germline CDR1 is MNHEY and CDR2 SMNVEV (reference sequence). CDR3 size: 15 residues. CDR3 in amino acids: CASSSHSGVFQPQHF. The CDR3 DNA follows: TGTGCCAGCAGTTCCCACAGCGGGGTCTTTCAGCCCCAGCATTTT.

The chain links TRBV5-6 to TRBJ1-2; D is perhaps TRBD1 (5 bases). CDR3 length: 13 amino acids. CDR1 is SGHDT, CDR2 YYEEEE, per germline. The germline V and J ends were trimmed by 0 bases and 8 bases, with 11 bases remaining between them. CDR3 region: CASSLAPGPGYTF. The CDR3, as DNA: TGTGCCAGCAGCTTGGCCCCGGGGCCAGGCTACACCTTC. Drawing the rest from reference TRBV5-6 and TRBJ1-2, the complete variable domain is DAGVTQSPTHLIKTRGQQVTLRCSPKSGHDTVSWYQQALGQGPQFIFQYYEEEERQRGNFPDRFSGHQFPNYSSELNVNALLLGDSALYLCASSLAPGPGYTFGSGTRLTVV.

The chain carries TRBV27 and TRBJ2-7; possible D gene TRBD2, 6 bases. V lost 5 bases and J 5 bases, leaving 22 bases between the germline ends. The CDR3 extends over 16 amino acids. Germline-derived CDR1 and CDR2 are MNHEY and SMNVEV (reference sequence). CDR3 region: CASSHIGTGGLNEQYF. The CDR3 DNA sequence: TGTGCCAGCAGTCACATCGGGACTGGAGGCCTCAACGAGCAGTACTTC.

This clone has just one count. V and J are TRBV27 and TRBJ1-2; perhaps TRBD1 as D (6 bases). Germline CDR1 is MNHEY and CDR2 is SMNVEV (reference sequence). V was cut by 6 bases and J by 0 bases, with 11 bases left in between. This CDR3 is 14 amino acids long. The CDR3 region has the DNA TGTGCCAGCAGGGGAGGGGGAGCTAACTATGGCTACACCTTC. Its protein is CASRGGGANYGYTF.

The rearrangement joins TRBV16 to TRBJ2-7; tentative D call: TRBD1 (6 bases). Between the trimmed V and J ends, which lost 2 bases and 5 bases, there was a span of 13 bases. Germline CDR1 KGHSY, CDR2 FQNENV. The CDR3 extends over 14 amino acids. CDR3 sequence reads: CASSQLPGVDEQYF. The CDR3 DNA reads TGTGCCAGCAGCCAACTCCCAGGGGTGGACGAGCAGTACTTC.

The rearrangement uses TRBV7-8 and TRBJ2-1, with D tentatively TRBD2 (5 bases). The V gene lost 5 bases and the J gene lost 0 bases, with 17 bases spanning the gap. Germline CDR1 and CDR2: SGHVS and FQNEAQ. CDR3 length: 17 residues. The CDR3 bases are TGTGCCAGCAGCCGAGGGCCCCCGGGGAGCTCCTACAATGAGCAGTTCTTC. Translated: CASSRGPPGSSYNEQFF. The whole variable domain, remainder taken from reference TRBV7-8 and TRBJ2-1, is GAGVSQSPRYKVAKRGQDVALRCDPISGHVSLFWYQQALGQGPEFLTYFQNEAQLDKSGLPSDRFFAERPEGSVSTLKIQRTQQEDSAVYLCASSRGPPGSSYNEQFFGPGTRLTVL.

The chain carries TRBV7-9 and TRBJ2-5, with 9 nucleotides matching TRBD2. The CDR3 totals 15 residues. V lost 2 bases to trimming and J lost 4 bases; unmatched junction nucleotides: 5. Germline V gene data show CDR1 as SEHNR and CDR2 as FQNEAQ (reference sequence). CDR3 DNA: TGTGCCAGCAGCTTAAGAGCGGGGGGCCGAGAGACCCAGTACTTC. Encoded protein: CASSLRAGGRETQYF.

The gene calls are TRBV6-1 and TRBJ2-3; the match to TRBD2 covers 14 bases. Germline V lookup: CDR1 MNHNS, CDR2 SASEGT. Unmatched junction bases numbered 1, after V lost 4 bases and J lost 4 bases. The CDR3 length is 15 residues. The CDR3 DNA follows: TGTGCCAGCAGTGGACTAGCGGGAGGGCCAGATACGCAGTATTTT. Residues: CASSGLAGGPDTQYF.